The clone carrying this T cell receptor (beta chain) turned up a few times. The sample is drawn from a study of neoadjuvant anti-PD-1 for oral cavity cancer. Clones were read by immunoSEQ multiplex PCR, and TCRdb kept only the in-frame ones, dropping some. This table has fewer than 20,000 clones, about 70% appearing once. Germline V gives CDR1 MNHNY, CDR2 SVGAGI (reference sequence). The CDR3 contains 15 residues. V was shortened by 5 bases and J by 0 bases, with 11 bases between the two germline ends. Sequences were derived from PBMCs, sampled before nivolumab (anti-PD-1) treatment. This receptor was obtained from a person between 40 and 79 years old with oral cavity squamous cell carcinoma. The genes are TRBV6-6 and TRBJ1-3; no firm D call. The CDR3 nucleotides read TGTGCCAGCAGTCCTCAGCTAAACTCTGGAAACACCATATATTTT. Protein product: CASSPQLNSGNTIYF.